The sequence of this TCR beta chain was determined in a study of shared clonotypes between healthy human individuals. About this clone: Its antigen remains unknown.

A split of CD4+ cells into CD45RA+ naive and CD45RA-negative memory subsets was performed. Germline-derived CDR1 and CDR2 are SGHAT and FQNNGV. V was pared by 4 bases and J by 2 bases, with 8 bases between. The CDR3 spans 13 residues. Measured with immunoSEQ multiplex PCR; TCRdb has only the in-frame clones, and not every one. The data show approximately 2.4 million clones, with 95% seen just once and more than 0.1% held by the top ten. Whole-study results and caveats: Only blood was sampled, and tissue TCR repertoires likely differ from blood ones. Non-shared clonotypes showed lower generation probabilities than clonotypes common to all four donors. Larger estimated richness was generally recorded for naive subsets relative to memory subsets.

This chain links TRBV11-2 with TRBJ1-1, with D unresolved. This clonotype was sampled from a man aged 18 to 30 in good health. The specimen sequenced was naive CD4+ T cells sorted from blood. This sample's subset: CD45RA+ positively selected. DNA for the CDR3: TGTGCCAGCAGCTACGGCGGAAACACTGAAGCTTTCTTT. It translates to CASSYGGNTEAFF.